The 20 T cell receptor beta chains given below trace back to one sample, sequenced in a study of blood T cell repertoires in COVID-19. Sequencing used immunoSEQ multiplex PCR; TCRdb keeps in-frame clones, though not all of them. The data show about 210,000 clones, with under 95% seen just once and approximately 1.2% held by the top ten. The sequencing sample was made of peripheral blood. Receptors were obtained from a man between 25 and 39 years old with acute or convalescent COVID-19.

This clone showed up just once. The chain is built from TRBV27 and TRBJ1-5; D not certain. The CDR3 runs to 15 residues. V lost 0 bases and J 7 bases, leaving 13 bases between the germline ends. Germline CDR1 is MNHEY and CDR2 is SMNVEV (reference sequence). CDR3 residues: CASSLSRSPLQPQHF. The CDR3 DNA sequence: TGTGCCAGCAGTTTATCAAGGAGCCCCTTGCAGCCCCAGCATTTT.

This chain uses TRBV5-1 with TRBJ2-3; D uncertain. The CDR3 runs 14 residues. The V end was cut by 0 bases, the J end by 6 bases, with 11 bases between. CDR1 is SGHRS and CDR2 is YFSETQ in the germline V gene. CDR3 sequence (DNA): TGCGCCAGCAGCTTGGAAGGTCTCAGGGATACGCAGTATTTT. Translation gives CASSLEGLRDTQYF. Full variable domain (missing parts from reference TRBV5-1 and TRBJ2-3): KAGVTQTPRYLIKTRGQQVTLSCSPISGHRSVSWYQQTPGQGLQFLFEYFSETQRNKGNFPGRFSGRQFSNSRSEMNVSTLELGDSALYLCASSLEGLRDTQYFGPGTRLTVL.

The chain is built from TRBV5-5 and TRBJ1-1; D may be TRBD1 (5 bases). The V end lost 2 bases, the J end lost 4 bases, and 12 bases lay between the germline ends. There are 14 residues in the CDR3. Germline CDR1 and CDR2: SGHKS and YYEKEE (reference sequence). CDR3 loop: CASSLLKGATEAFF. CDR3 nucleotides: TGTGCCAGCAGCTTACTTAAAGGGGCCACTGAAGCTTTCTTT.

For the CDR3, the DNA is TGCAGCGTGCTTACAGGGGCTCCCTACAATGAGCAGTTCTTC. Translation: CSVLTGAPYNEQFF. J is TRBJ2-1 and V is TRBV29-1, with 7 nucleotides matching TRBD1. Germline V gene data show CDR1 as SQVTM and CDR2 as ANQGSEA. The CDR3 is 14 amino acids. Losses at the gene ends were 6 bases for V and 2 bases for J; bases not matched to a gene: 7.

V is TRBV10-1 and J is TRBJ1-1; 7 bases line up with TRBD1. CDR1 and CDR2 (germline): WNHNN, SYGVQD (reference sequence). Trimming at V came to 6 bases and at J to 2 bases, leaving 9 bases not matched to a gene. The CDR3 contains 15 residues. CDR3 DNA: TGCGCCAGCAGAGCCGGGACAGATGAAAACACTGAAGCTTTCTTT. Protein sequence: CASRAGTDENTEAFF.

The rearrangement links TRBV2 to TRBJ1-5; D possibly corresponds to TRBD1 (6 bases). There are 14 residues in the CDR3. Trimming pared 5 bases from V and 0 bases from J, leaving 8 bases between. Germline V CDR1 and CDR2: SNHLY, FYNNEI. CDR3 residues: CASSRDISNQPQHF. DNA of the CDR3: TGTGCCAGCAGTCGGGACATTAGCAATCAGCCCCAGCATTTT.

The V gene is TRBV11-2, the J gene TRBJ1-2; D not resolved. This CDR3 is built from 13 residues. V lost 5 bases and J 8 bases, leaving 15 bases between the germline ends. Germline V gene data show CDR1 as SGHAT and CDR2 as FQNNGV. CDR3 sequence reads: CASSQGWGEGYTF. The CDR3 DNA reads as TGTGCCAGCAGCCAAGGGTGGGGAGAGGGCTACACCTTC.

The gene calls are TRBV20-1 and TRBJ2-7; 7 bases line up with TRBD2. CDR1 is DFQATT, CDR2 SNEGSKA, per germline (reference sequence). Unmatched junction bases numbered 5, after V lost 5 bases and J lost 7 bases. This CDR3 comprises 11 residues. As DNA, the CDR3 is TGCAGTGCTGGACTAGTGGGAGAGCAGTACTTC. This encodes CSAGLVGEQYF.

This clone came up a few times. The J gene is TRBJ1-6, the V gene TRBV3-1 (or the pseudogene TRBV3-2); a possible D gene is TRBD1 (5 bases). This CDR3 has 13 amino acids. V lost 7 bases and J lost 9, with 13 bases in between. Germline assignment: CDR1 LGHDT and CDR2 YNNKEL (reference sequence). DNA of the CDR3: TGTGCCAGCAACCCGTCTAGGGGTTCACCCCTCCACTTT. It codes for CASNPSRGSPLHF.

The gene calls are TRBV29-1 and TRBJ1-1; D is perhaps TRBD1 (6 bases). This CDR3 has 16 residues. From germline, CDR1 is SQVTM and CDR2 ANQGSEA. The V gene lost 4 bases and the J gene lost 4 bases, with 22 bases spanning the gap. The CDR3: CSVVRAQGLSGTEAFF. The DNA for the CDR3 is TGCAGCGTTGTGAGGGCACAGGGCCTCAGTGGCACTGAAGCTTTCTTT.

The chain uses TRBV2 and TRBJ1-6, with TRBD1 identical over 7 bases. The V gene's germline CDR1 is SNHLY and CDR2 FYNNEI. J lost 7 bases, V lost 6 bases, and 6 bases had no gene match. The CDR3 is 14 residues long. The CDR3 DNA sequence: TGTGCCAGCAGGGGTGACAGGGTGAATTCACCCCTCCACTTT. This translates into CASRGDRVNSPLHF.

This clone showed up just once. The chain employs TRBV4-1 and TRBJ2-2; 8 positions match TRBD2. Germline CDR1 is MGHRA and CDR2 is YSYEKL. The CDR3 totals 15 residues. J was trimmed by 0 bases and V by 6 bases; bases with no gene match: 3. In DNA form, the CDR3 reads TGCGCCAGCAGGGCGGGAGGCCCGAACACCGGGGAGCTGTTTTTT. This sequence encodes CASRAGGPNTGELFF.

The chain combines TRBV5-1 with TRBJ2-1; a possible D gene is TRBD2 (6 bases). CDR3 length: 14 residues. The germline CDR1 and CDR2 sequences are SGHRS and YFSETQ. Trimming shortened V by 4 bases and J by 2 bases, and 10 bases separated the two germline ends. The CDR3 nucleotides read TGCGCCAGCAGCCGCGGGGATCCCTACAATGAGCAGTTCTTC. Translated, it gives CASSRGDPYNEQFF.

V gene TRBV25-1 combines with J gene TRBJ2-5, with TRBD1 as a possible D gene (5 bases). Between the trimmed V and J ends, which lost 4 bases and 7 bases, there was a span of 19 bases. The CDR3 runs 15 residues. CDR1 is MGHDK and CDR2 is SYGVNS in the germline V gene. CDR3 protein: CASSGREGVRRTQYF. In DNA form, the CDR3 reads TGTGCCAGCAGTGGACGCGAAGGGGTCCGCCGGACCCAGTACTTC.

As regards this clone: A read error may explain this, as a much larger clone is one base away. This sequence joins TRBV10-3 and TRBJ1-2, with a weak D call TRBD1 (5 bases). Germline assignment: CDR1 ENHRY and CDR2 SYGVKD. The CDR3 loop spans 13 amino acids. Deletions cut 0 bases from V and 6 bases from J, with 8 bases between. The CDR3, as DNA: TGTGCCATCAGTGAGTCGTCACAGGATGGCTACACCTTC. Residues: CAISESSQDGYTF.

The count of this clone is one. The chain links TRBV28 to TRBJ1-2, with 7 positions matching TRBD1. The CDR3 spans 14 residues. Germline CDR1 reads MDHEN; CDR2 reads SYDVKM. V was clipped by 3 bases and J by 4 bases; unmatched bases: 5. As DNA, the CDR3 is TGTGCCAGCAGTTTCAGGGACAGAAGCTATGGCTACACCTTC. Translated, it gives CASSFRDRSYGYTF.

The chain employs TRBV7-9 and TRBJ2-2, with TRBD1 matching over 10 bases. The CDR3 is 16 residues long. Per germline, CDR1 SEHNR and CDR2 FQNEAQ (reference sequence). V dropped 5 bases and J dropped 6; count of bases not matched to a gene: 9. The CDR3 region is CASSLTGTGVAGELFF. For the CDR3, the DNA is TGTGCCAGCAGCCTCACCGGGACAGGGGTAGCCGGGGAGCTGTTTTTT. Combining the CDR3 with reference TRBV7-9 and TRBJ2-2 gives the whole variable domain DTGVSQNPRHKITKRGQNVTFRCDPISEHNRLYWYRQTLGQGPEFLTYFQNEAQLEKSRLLSDRFSAERPKGSFSTLEIQRTEQGDSAMYLCASSLTGTGVAGELFFGEGSRLTVL.

In DNA form, the CDR3 reads TGCAGTGCTCAGCGGGGGTACGAGCAGTACTTC. It translates to CSAQRGYEQYF. The rearrangement uses TRBV20-1 and TRBJ2-7; 8 bases are shared with TRBD2. V was clipped by 5 bases and J by 4 bases; unmatched bases: 1. Germline V lookup: CDR1 DFQATT, CDR2 SNEGSKA (reference sequence). The CDR3 spans 11 residues.

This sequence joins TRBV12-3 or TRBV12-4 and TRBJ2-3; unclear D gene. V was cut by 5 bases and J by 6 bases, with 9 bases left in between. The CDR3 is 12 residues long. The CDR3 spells CASSPDWDTQYF. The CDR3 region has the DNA TGTGCCAGCAGTCCCGACTGGGATACGCAGTATTTT.

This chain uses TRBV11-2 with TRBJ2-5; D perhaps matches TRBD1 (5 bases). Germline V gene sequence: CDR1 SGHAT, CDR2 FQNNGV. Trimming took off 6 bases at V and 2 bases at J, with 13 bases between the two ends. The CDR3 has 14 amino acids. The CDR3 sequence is CASRLYQGQETQYF. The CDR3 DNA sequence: TGTGCCAGCAGGCTTTACCAGGGTCAAGAGACCCAGTACTTC.